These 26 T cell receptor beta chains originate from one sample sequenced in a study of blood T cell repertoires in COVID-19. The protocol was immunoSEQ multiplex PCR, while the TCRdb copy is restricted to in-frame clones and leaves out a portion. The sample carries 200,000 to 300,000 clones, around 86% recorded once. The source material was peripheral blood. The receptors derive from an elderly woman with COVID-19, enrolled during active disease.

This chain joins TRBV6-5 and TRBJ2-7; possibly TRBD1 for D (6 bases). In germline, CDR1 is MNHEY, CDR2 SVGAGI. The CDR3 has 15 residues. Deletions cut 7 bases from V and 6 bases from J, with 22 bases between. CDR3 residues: CASIQGSRGESEQYF. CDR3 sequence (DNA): TGTGCCAGCATCCAAGGGAGCAGGGGTGAGTCCGAGCAGTACTTC.

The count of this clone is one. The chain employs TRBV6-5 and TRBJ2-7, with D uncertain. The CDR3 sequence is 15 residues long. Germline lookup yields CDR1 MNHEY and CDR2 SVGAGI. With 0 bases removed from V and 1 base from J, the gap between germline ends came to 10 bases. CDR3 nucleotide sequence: TGTGCCAGCAGTTACTCTAGGAGTGGGTCCTACGAGCAGTACGTC. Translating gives CASSYSRSGSYEQYV.

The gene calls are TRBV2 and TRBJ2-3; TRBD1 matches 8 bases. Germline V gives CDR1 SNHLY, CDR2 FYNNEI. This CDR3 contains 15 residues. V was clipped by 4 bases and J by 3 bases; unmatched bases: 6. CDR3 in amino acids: CASSGQGAGTDTQYF. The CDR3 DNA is TGTGCCAGCAGTGGTCAGGGGGCAGGGACAGATACGCAGTATTTT. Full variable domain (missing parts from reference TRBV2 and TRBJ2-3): EPEVTQTPSHQVTQMGQEVILRCVPISNHLYFYWYRQILGQKVEFLVSFYNNEISEKSEIFDDQFSVERPDGSNFTLKIRSTKLEDSAMYFCASSGQGAGTDTQYFGPGTRLTVL.

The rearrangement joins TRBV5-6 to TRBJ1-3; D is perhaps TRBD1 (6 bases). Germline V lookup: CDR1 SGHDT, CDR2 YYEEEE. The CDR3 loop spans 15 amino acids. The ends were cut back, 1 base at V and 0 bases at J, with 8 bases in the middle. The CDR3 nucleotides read TGTGCCAGCAGCTTGAGAGGGGGCTCTGGAAACACCATATATTTT. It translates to CASSLRGGSGNTIYF. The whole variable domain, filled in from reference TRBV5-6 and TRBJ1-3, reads DAGVTQSPTHLIKTRGQQVTLRCSPKSGHDTVSWYQQALGQGPQFIFQYYEEEERQRGNFPDRFSGHQFPNYSSELNVNALLLGDSALYLCASSLRGGSGNTIYFGEGSWLTVV.

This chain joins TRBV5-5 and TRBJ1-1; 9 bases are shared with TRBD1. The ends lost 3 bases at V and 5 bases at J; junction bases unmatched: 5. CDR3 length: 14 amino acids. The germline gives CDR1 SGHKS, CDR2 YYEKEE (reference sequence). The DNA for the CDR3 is TGTGCCAGCAGCTCCCGGGACAGGGTAACTGAAGCTTTCTTT. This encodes CASSSRDRVTEAFF.

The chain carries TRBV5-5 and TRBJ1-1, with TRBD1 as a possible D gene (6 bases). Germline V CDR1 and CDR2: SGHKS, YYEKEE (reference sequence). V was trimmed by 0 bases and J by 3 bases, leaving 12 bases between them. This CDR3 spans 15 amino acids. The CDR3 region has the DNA TGTGCCAGCAGCTTGGATGGCGCAGGGGACACTGAAGCTTTCTTT. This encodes CASSLDGAGDTEAFF. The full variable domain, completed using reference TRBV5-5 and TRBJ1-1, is DAGVTQSPTHLIKTRGQQVTLRCSPISGHKSVSWYQQVLGQGPQFIFQYYEKEERGRGNFPDRFSARQFPNYSSELNVNALLLGDSALYLCASSLDGAGDTEAFFGQGTRLTVV.

The CDR3: CASSLGQSTEAFF. In nucleotides, the CDR3 is TGCGCCAGCAGCTTAGGACAGTCCACTGAAGCTTTCTTT. The J gene is TRBJ1-1, the V gene TRBV5-1; D may be TRBD1 (6 bases). The germline gives CDR1 SGHRS, CDR2 YFSETQ. CDR3 length equals 13 residues. Trimming shortened V by 2 bases and J by 4 bases, and 9 bases separated the two germline ends.

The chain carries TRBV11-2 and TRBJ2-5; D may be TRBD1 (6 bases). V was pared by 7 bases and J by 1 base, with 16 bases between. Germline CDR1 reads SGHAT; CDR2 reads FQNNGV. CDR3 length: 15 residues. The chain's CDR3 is CASTVTGRSQETQYF. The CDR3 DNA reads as TGTGCCAGCACCGTGACAGGCCGGTCCCAAGAGACCCAGTACTTC.

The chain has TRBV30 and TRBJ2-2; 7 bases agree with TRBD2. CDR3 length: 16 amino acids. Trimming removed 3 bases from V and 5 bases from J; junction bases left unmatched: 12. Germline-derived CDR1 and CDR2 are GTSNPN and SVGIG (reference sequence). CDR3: CAWRGGLAVPTGELFF. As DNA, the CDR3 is TGTGCCTGGAGGGGAGGGTTGGCAGTCCCAACCGGGGAGCTGTTTTTT.

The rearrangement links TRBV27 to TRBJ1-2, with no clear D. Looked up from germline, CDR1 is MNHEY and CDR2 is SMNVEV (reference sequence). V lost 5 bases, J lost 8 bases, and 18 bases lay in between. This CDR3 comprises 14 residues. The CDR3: CASSPPDRPGGYTF. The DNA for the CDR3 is TGTGCCAGCAGTCCGCCCGATAGACCGGGGGGCTACACCTTC.

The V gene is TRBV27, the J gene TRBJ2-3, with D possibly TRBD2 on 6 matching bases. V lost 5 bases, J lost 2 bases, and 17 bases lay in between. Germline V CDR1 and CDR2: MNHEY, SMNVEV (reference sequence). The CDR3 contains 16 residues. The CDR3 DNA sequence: TGTGCCAGCAGTCTCAACGCGGGGAGGCTCACAGATACGCAGTATTTT. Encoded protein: CASSLNAGRLTDTQYF.

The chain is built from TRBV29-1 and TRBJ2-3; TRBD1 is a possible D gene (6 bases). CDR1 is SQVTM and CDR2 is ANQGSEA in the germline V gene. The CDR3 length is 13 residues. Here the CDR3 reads CSYLEGGTDTQYF. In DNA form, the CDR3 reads TGCAGTTACCTAGAGGGGGGCACAGATACGCAGTATTTT.

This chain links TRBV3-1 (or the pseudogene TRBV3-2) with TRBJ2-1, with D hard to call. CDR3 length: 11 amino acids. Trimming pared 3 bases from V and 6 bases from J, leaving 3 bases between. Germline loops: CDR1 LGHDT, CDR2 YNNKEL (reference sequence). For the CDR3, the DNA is TGTGCCAGCAGCCATCTCAATGAGCAGTTCTTC. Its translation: CASSHLNEQFF.

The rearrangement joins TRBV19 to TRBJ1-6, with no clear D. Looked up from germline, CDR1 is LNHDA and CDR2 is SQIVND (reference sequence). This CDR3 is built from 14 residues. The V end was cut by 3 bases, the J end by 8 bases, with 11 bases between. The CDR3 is CASSIGPVDSPLHF. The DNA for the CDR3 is TGTGCCAGTAGTATTGGGCCCGTTGATTCACCCCTCCACTTT.

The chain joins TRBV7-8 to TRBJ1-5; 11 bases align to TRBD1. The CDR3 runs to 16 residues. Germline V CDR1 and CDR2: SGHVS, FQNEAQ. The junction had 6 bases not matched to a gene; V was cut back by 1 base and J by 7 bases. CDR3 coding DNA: TGTGCCAGCAGCTTAGGTAGCGGACAGGGGGCCCAGCCCCAGCATTTT. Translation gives CASSLGSGQGAQPQHF.

The CDR3 here is CASSEALGGTFGTGELFF. CDR3 nucleotides: TGTGCCAGCAGTGAAGCGCTGGGGGGAACGTTTGGCACCGGGGAGCTGTTTTTT. The rearrangement uses TRBV2 and TRBJ2-2; D is possibly TRBD2 (6 bases). Looked up from germline, CDR1 is SNHLY and CDR2 is FYNNEI. Trimming removed 0 bases from V and 4 bases from J, with 18 bases in between. The CDR3 contains 18 residues.

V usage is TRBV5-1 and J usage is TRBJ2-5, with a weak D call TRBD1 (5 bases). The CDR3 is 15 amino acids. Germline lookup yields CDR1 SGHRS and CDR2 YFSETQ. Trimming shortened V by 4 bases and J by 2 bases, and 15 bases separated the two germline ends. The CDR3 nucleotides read TGCGCCAGCAGCCGAACGGACACCCGTCAAGAGACCCAGTACTTC. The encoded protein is CASSRTDTRQETQYF.

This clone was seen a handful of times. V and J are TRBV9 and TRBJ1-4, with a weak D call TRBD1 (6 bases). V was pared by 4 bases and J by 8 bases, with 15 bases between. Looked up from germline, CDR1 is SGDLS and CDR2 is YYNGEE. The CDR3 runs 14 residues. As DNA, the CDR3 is TGTGCCAGCAGCCGTACGAGGGGGAAGGAAAAACTGTTTTTT. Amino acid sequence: CASSRTRGKEKLFF.

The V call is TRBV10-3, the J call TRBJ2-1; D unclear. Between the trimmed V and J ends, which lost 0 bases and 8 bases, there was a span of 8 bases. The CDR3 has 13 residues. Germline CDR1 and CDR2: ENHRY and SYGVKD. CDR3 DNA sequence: TGTGCCATCAGTGAGTCGCCGAGAGATGAGCAGTTCTTC. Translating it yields CAISESPRDEQFF.

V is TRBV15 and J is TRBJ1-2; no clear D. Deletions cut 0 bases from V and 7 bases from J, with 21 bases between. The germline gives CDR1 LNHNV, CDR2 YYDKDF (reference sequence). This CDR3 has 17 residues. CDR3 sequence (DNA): TGTGCCACCAGCAGAGATTTATTTTTGAGGGTACCATTTGGCTACACCTTC. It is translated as CATSRDLFLRVPFGYTF.

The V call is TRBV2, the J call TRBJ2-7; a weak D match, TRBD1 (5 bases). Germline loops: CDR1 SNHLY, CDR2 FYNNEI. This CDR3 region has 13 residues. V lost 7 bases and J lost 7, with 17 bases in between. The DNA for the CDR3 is TGTGCCAGCAACAGCGACAGCCTCCTAGAGCAGTACGTC. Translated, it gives CASNSDSLLEQYV.

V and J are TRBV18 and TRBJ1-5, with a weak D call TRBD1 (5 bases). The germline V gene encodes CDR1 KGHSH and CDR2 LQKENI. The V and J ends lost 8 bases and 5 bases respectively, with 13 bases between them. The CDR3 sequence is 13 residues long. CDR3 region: CASQGLSDQPQHF. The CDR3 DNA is TGTGCCAGCCAGGGACTGTCCGATCAGCCCCAGCATTTT.

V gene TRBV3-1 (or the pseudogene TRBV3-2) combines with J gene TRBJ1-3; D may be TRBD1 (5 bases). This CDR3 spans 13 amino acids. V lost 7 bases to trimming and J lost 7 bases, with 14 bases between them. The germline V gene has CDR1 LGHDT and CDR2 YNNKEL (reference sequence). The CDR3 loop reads CASKWQGGNTIYF. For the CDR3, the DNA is TGTGCCAGCAAATGGCAGGGAGGGAACACCATATATTTT.

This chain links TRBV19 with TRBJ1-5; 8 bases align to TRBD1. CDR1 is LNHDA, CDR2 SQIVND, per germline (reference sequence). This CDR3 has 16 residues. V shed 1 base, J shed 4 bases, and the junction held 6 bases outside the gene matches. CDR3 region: CASSIGDRGWNQPQHF. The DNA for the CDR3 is TGTGCCAGTAGTATAGGTGACAGGGGATGGAATCAGCCCCAGCATTTT.

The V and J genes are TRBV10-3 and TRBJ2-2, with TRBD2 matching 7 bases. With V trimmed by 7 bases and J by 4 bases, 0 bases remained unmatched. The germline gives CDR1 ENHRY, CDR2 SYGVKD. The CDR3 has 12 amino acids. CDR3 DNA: TGTGCCATCACGGGGGGCACCGGGGAGCTGTTTTTT. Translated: CAITGGTGELFF.

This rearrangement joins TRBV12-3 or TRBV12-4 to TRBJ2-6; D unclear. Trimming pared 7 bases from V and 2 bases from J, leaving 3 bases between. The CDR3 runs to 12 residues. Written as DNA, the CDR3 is TGTGCCAGCACCGCTGGGGCCAACGTCCTGACTTTC. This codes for CASTAGANVLTF.